These T cell receptor beta chains were read from a single sample in a study of T cell responses to AZD1222 COVID-19 vaccine. Data came from immunoSEQ multiplex PCR; TCRdb stores just in-frame clones and leaves some out. The table lists about 170,000 clones, approximately 92% of them singletons. The sample consisted of peripheral blood, taken on day 0 of AZD1222 vaccination. These receptors all stem from an adult in good health. The CDR3 runs from the conserved cysteine through the conserved F or W. A D gene is named only where the DNA matches it firmly. Rows give clone size only sometimes, using once, few, many, or a class for an expanded clone.

clone_size d_call j_call v_call cdr3_nt cdr3_aa
NA NA TRBJ1-5 TRBV18 TGTGCCAGCTCACCAGTGACTTCTAGCAATCAGCCCCAGCATTTT CASSPVTSSNQPQHF
NA TRBD2 TRBJ2-5 TRBV3-1/TRBV3-2 TGTGCCAGCAGCCGCGGACTAGCGGGAGGATCCTACCAGTACTTC CASSRGLAGGSYQYF
NA NA TRBJ2-7 TRBV18 TGTGCCAGCTCACCCTCCGGAGAGCAGTACTTC CASSPSGEQYF
once NA TRBJ2-7 TRBV15 TGTGCCACCAGCAGAGATCGGACTTTAGCCGCCTACGAGCAGTACTTC CATSRDRTLAAYEQYF
NA TRBD1 TRBJ2-2 TRBV18 TGTGCCAGCTCACCACGACAGGGCCCCCCCGGGGAGCTGTTTTTT CASSPRQGPPGELFF
once TRBD1 TRBJ2-2 TRBV24-1 TGTGCCACTTCACAGGGGGCCGGGGAGCTGTTTTTT CATSQGAGELFF
once NA TRBJ1-1 TRBV11-2 TGTGCCAGCAGCTGGAACACTGAAGCTTTCTTT CASSWNTEAFF
NA NA TRBJ2-3 TRBV2 TGTGCCAGCAGTGTACAGGGCACAGATACGCAGTATTTT CASSVQGTDTQYF
NA NA TRBJ2-2 TRBV7-2 TGTGCCAGCAGCTTGAGGGCCAGCGGGACAACCGGGGAGCTGTTTTTT CASSLRASGTTGELFF
once TRBD2 TRBJ2-7 TRBV5-1 TGCGCCAGCAGCCTAGGGACTAGCGGGGGGTCCAAATACGAGCAGTACTTC CASSLGTSGGSKYEQYF
NA TRBD2 TRBJ2-1 TRBV11-2 TGTGCCAGCAGCGTGACCTTCGGACTAGCGGGGGACAATGAGCAGTTCTTC CASSVTFGLAGDNEQFF
NA NA TRBJ1-2 TRBV27 TGTGCCAGCAAGCCGCGGGCGAGCTATGGCTACACCTTC CASKPRASYGYTF
few NA TRBJ2-7 TRBV6-5 TGTGCCAGCAGTCGCCGTAACGAGCAGTACTTC CASSRRNEQYF
NA NA TRBJ1-5 TRBV19 TGTGCCAGTAGTATTGGGAGGCAGGGAACCCAGCCCCAGCATTTT CASSIGRQGTQPQHF
NA TRBD1 TRBJ1-2 TRBV5-4 TGTGCCAGCAGCTTGGCGGACAGGGTATGGGGCTACACCTTC CASSLADRVWGYTF
NA NA TRBJ2-7 TRBV6-1 TGTGCCAGCAGTGAATTAGCAGGGGCTTTCTACGAGCAGTACTTC CASSELAGAFYEQYF
NA NA TRBJ1-1 TRBV18 TGTGCCAGCTCACCCCGCTTAGGGGGTTTCAACACTGAAGCTTTCTTT CASSPRLGGFNTEAFF
once TRBD2 TRBJ2-1 TRBV24-1 TGTGCCACCAGTGGTGGCGGGGGGCTTGAGCAGTTCTTC CATSGGGGLEQFF
NA TRBD1 TRBJ1-2 TRBV14 TGTGCCAGCAGCCAACTAGGACAGGGGGCCTATGGCTACACCTTC CASSQLGQGAYGYTF
once TRBD1 TRBJ2-3 TRBV20-1 TGCAGTGCTAGTGATAGGGGACAGGGGGGCGATTTTTGGTTCAGCCCCACCACAGATACGCAGTATTTT CSASDRGQGGDFWFSPTTDTQYF
NA NA TRBJ2-2 TRBV2 TGTGCCAGCAGTGAAGAAAGGGTAGGGGGGGAGCTGTTTTTT CASSEERVGGELFF
few NA TRBJ1-2 TRBV6-1 TGTGCCAGCAGTGAAGCCCGTATAAAGGCAGGCGGCTATGGCTACACCTTC CASSEARIKAGGYGYTF
NA NA TRBJ2-5 TRBV29-1 TGCAGCGTTGCAGCAGGGGCAGAAGAGACCCAGTACTTC CSVAAGAEETQYF
NA TRBD2 TRBJ2-1 TRBV7-6 TGTGCCAGCAGCCCCACGACTAGCGGCTGGGAGCAGTTCTTC CASSPTTSGWEQFF
NA NA TRBJ2-7 TRBV4-1 TGCGCCAGCAGCCTTAGGGGGGAAACCTCCTACGAGCAGTACTTC CASSLRGETSYEQYF
NA NA TRBJ1-2 TRBV7-9 TGTGCCAGCAGCTTCGAACAGGTGTTGTCAGGCTACACCTTC CASSFEQVLSGYTF
NA TRBD1 TRBJ2-3 TRBV19 TGTGCCAGTAGTATGGAGAGGGACAGGGGGGATACGCAGTATTTT CASSMERDRGDTQYF
NA NA TRBJ1-3 TRBV7-8 TGTGCCAGCAGCTTAGGGCCGAGAAACACCATATATTTT CASSLGPRNTIYF
NA TRBD1 TRBJ2-7 TRBV5-5 TGTGCCAGCAGCTTGACAGGGGTATACGAGCAGTACTTC CASSLTGVYEQYF
NA NA TRBJ2-2 TRBV10-1 TGCGCCAGCAGTAAACAACCGGACACCGGGGAGCTGTTTTTT CASSKQPDTGELFF
NA NA TRBJ2-3 TRBV4-1 TGCGCCAGCAGCCACCTAACCCCAGATACGCAGTATTTT CASSHLTPDTQYF
NA TRBD2 TRBJ2-1 TRBV27 TGTGCCAGCAGCTCACCAACCTTAGCGGGAGGGTACTACAATGAGCAGTTCTTC CASSSPTLAGGYYNEQFF
NA NA TRBJ1-6 TRBV7-3 TGTGCCAGCAGCCCAGGGTTTTATAATTCACCCCTCCACTTT CASSPGFYNSPLHF
NA NA TRBJ2-3 TRBV27 TGTGCCAGCAGTTTATCGGGCAGGGGATCAGATACGCAGTATTTT CASSLSGRGSDTQYF
NA TRBD1 TRBJ1-5 TRBV6-2/TRBV6-3 TGTGCCAGCAGCCAAACAGGGGGAGTTCAGCCCCAGCATTTT CASSQTGGVQPQHF
NA NA TRBJ2-1 TRBV2 TGTGCCAGCAGTGAATCGGGGAGCTCCTACAATGAGCAGTTCTTC CASSESGSSYNEQFF
NA TRBD1 TRBJ1-3 TRBV19 TGTGCCAGTACCCATACAGGGGGAGGAAGCACCATATATTTT CASTHTGGGSTIYF
NA NA TRBJ1-1 TRBV29-1 TGCAGTATCACCCCCGCCACTGAAGCTTTCTTT CSITPATEAFF
NA NA TRBJ2-7 TRBV18 TGTGCCAGCTCACCCGACAGGCTATCCTACGAGCAGTACTTC CASSPDRLSYEQYF